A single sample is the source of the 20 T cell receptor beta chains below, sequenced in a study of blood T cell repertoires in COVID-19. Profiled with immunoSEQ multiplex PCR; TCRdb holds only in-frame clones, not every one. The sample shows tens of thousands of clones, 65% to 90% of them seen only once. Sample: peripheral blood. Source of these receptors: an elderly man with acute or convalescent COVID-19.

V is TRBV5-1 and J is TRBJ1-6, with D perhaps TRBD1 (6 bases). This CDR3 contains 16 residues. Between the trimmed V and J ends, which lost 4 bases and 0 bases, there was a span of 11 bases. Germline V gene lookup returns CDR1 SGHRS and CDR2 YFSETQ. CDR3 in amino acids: CASSRDTYSYNSPLHF. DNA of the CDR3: TGCGCCAGCAGCAGGGACACCTACTCCTATAATTCACCCCTCCACTTT.

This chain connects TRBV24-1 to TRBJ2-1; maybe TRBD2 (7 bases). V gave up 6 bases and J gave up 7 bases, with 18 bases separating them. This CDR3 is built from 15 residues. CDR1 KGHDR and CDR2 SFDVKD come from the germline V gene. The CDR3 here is CATSQGGGFGNEQFF. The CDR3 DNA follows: TGTGCCACCAGTCAAGGCGGGGGCTTTGGGAATGAGCAGTTCTTC.

Written as DNA, the CDR3 is TGTGCCAGCAGCTCCCGGGACAGGGGGTACCAAGAGACCCAGTACTTC. It codes for CASSSRDRGYQETQYF. The V and J genes are TRBV28 and TRBJ2-5; 11 bases map to TRBD1. The CDR3 totals 16 residues. V was clipped by 6 bases and J by 0 bases; unmatched bases: 6. Germline V gene sequence: CDR1 MDHEN, CDR2 SYDVKM.

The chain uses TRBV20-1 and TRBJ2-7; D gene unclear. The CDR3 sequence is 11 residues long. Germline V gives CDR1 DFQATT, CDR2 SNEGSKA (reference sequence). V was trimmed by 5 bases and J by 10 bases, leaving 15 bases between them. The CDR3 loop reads CSAPRAAEQYF. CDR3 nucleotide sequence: TGCAGTGCTCCCCGCGCGGCGGAACAGTACTTC.

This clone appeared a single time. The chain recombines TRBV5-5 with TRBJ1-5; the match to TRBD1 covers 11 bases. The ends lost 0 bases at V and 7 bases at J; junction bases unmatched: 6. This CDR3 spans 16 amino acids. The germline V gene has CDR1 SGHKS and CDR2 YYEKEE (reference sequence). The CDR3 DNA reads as TGTGCCAGCAGCTTGGGGCCGGGACAGGGGGGCCAGCCCCAGCATTTT. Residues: CASSLGPGQGGQPQHF.

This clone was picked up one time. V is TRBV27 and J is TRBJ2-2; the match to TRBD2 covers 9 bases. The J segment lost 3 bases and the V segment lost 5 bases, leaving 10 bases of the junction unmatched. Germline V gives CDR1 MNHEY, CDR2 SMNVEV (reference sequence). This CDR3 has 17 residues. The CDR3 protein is CASSTLRTSEDTGELFF. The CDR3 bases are TGTGCCAGCAGTACCCTTCGGACTAGCGAGGACACCGGGGAGCTGTTTTTT.

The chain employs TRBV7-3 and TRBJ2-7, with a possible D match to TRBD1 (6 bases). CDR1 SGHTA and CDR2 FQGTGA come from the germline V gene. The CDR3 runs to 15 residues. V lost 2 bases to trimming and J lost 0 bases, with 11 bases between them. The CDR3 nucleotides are TGTGCCAGCAGCTTAGGTGGGACACGCTCCTACGAGCAGTACTTC. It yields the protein CASSLGGTRSYEQYF.

In DNA form, the CDR3 reads TGTGCCAGCAGTCACAGGACAGGGTTCGAGCAGTACTTC. Encoded protein: CASSHRTGFEQYF. This chain uses TRBV6-5 with TRBJ2-7; 8 bases line up with TRBD1. The J segment lost 6 bases and the V segment lost 5 bases, leaving 6 bases of the junction unmatched. The CDR3 consists of 13 residues. Germline CDR1 MNHEY, CDR2 SVGAGI.

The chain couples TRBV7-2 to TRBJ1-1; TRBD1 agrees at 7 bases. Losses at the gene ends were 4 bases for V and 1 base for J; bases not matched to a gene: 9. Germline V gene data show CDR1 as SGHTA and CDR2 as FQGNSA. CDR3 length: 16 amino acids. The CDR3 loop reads CASSSPTGVENTEAFF. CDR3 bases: TGTGCCAGCAGCTCCCCAACAGGGGTCGAGAACACTGAAGCTTTCTTT.

The CDR3 sequence is CASSQRTGGNYGYTF. For the CDR3, the DNA is TGTGCCAGCAGCCAAAGGACAGGGGGTAACTATGGCTACACCTTC. The chain links TRBV9 to TRBJ1-2; 10 nucleotides match TRBD1. The CDR3 has 15 residues. Germline V gene data show CDR1 as SGDLS and CDR2 as YYNGEE. V lost 4 bases to trimming and J lost 1 base; unmatched junction nucleotides: 4.

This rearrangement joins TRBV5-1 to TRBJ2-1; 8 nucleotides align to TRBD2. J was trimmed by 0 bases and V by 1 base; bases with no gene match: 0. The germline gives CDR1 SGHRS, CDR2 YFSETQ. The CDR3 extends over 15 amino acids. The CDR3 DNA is TGCGCCAGCAGCTTGACTAGCGGCTCCTACAATGAGCAGTTCTTC. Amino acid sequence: CASSLTSGSYNEQFF.

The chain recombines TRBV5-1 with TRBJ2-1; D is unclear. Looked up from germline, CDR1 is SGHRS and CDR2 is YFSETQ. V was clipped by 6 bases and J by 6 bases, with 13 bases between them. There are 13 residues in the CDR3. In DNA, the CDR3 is TGCGCCAGCATAAGCCCCGCCCGCAATGAGCAGTTCTTC. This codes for CASISPARNEQFF.

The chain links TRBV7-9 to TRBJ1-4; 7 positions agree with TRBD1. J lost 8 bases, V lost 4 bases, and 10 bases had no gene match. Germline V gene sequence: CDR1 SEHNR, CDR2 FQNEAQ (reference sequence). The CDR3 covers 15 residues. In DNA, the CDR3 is TGTGCCAGCAGCTATTTGAGCAGGGGGAACGAAAAACTGTTTTTT. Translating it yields CASSYLSRGNEKLFF.

CDR3 sequence: CASSLVITSGYTF. For the CDR3, the DNA is TGTGCCAGCAGCTTGGTTATTACGAGTGGCTACACCTTC. The gene calls are TRBV5-8 and TRBJ1-2; D gene uncertain. The CDR3 spans 13 residues. V dropped 0 bases and J dropped 7 bases, with 10 bases sitting between them. Germline lookup yields CDR1 SGHTS and CDR2 YDEGEE. The full variable domain, with the rest looked up from reference TRBV5-8 and TRBJ1-2, is EAGVTQSPTHLIKTRGQQATLRCSPISGHTSVYWYQQALGLGLQFLLWYDEGEERNRGNFPPRFSGRQFPNYSSELNVNALELEDSALYLCASSLVITSGYTFGSGTRLTVV.

Here the CDR3 reads CASSFFREIYNEQFF. The CDR3 DNA reads TGTGCCAGCTCTTTTTTCAGGGAAATCTACAATGAGCAGTTCTTC. This sequence joins TRBV28 and TRBJ2-1; possibly TRBD1 for D (5 bases). The CDR3 consists of 15 residues. Germline loops: CDR1 MDHEN, CDR2 SYDVKM. V gave up 8 bases and J gave up 3 bases, with 17 bases separating them.

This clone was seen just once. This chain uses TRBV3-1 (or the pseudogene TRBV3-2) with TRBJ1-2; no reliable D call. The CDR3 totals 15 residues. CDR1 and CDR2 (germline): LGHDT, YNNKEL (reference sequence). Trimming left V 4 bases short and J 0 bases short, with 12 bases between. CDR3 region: CASSRSPGANYGYTF. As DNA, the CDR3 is TGTGCCAGCAGCCGCTCCCCGGGAGCTAACTATGGCTACACCTTC.

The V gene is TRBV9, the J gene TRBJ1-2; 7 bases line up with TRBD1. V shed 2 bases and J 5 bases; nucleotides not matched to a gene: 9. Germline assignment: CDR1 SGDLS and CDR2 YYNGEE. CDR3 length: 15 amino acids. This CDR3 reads CASSVNTGVGYGYTF. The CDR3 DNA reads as TGTGCCAGCAGCGTTAACACAGGGGTTGGGTATGGCTACACCTTC.

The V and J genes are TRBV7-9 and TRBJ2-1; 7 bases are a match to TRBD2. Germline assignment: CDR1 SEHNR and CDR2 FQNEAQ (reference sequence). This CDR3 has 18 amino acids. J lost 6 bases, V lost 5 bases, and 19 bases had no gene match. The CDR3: CASSGSTGGLIPANEQFF. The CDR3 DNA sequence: TGTGCCAGCAGCGGATCGACGGGAGGCCTAATTCCCGCCAATGAGCAGTTCTTC.

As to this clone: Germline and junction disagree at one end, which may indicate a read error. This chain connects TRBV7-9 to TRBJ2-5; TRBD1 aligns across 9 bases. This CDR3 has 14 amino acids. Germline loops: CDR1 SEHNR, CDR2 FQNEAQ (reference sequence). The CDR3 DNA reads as TGTACCAGCAGCACCGACAGGGGGGCGGAGACCCAGTACTTC. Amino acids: CTSSTDRGAETQYF.

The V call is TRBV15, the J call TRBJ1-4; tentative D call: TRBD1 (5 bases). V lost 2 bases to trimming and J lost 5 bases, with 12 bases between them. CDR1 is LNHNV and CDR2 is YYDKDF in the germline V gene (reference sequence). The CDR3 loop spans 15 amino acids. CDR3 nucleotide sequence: TGTGCCACCAGCAGATCATGGGGCGGCAATGAAAAACTGTTTTTT. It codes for CATSRSWGGNEKLFF.